This is a list of T cell receptor beta chains from one sample in a study of T cell responses to AZD1222 COVID-19 vaccine. The protocol was immunoSEQ multiplex PCR, while the TCRdb copy is restricted to in-frame clones and leaves out a portion. This sample yields under 200,000 clones, of which under 95% are seen a single time; nearly 1% belongs to the top ten. The sample in question was peripheral blood, obtained on day 0 of AZD1222 vaccination. The source of these receptors is an adult in good health. CDR3s include the opening cysteine and the closing phenylalanine or tryptophan. A D gene is named only where the DNA matches it firmly. Size values are once, few and many counts, or a class for expanded clones, and some rows have none.

TRBJ2-1 TRBD2 - TRBV18 CASSPGLAGSPEQFF TGTGCCAGCTCACCAGGACTAGCGGGTAGTCCTGAGCAGTTCTTC
TRBJ1-1 - - TRBV14 CASSQDPWGRNTEAFF TGTGCCAGCAGCCAAGATCCGTGGGGGCGGAACACTGAAGCTTTCTTT
TRBJ2-7 - - TRBV5-1 CASREGSAPYEQYF TGCGCCAGCAGGGAAGGGAGTGCGCCCTACGAGCAGTACTTC
TRBJ2-7 TRBD1 - TRBV5-1 CASSTGQVQYF TGCGCCAGCAGCACCGGACAGGTACAGTACTTC
TRBJ2-3 - - TRBV4-2 CASSQPHPRLDGGTDTQYF TGTGCCAGCAGCCAACCTCACCCTCGACTAGACGGGGGCACAGATACGCAGTATTTT
TRBJ1-4 - few TRBV9 CASSASLGSNEKLFF TGTGCCAGCAGCGCCTCTCTAGGATCCAATGAAAAACTGTTTTTT
TRBJ2-7 TRBD1 - TRBV5-4 CASSSLTGSSYEQYF TGTGCCAGCAGCTCCTTGACAGGGAGCTCCTACGAGCAGTACTTC
TRBJ2-7 - few TRBV2 CASSEGWTATYEQYF TGTGCCAGCAGTGAAGGATGGACAGCGACCTACGAGCAGTACTTC
TRBJ1-2 TRBD1 once TRBV5-4 CASSLQTGLNYGYTF TGTGCCAGCAGCCTTCAGACAGGGTTAAACTATGGCTACACCTTC
TRBJ2-3 - - TRBV12-5 CASGSQGGSDTQYF TGTGCTAGTGGTTCACAAGGGGGTTCAGATACGCAGTATTTT
TRBJ2-7 TRBD1 - TRBV11-2 CASRRGQGYEQYF TGTGCCAGCAGGAGGGGACAGGGTTACGAGCAGTACTTC
TRBJ1-2 - - TRBV2 CASSGGQYGYTF TGTGCCAGCAGTGGTGGACAGTATGGCTACACCTTC
TRBJ2-7 - - TRBV11-2 CASSLGGPIPPF TGTGCCAGCAGCTTAGGGGGACCGATTCCACCCTTC
TRBJ1-3 - - TRBV5-4 CASQRGGHTSGNTIYF TGTGCCAGCCAGAGGGGCGGACACACCTCTGGAAACACCATATATTTT
TRBJ2-1 TRBD2 - TRBV4-2 CASSQDGAGGPPLVYNEQFF TGTGCCAGCAGCCAAGATGGGGCGGGGGGGCCCCCTTTAGTCTACAATGAGCAGTTCTTC
TRBJ1-1 - - TRBV5-1 CASSFMGRAFF TGCGCCAGCAGCTTTATGGGGAGAGCTTTCTTT
TRBJ1-4 - - TRBV7-5 CVRTPRGQELNEKLFF TGTGTCAGAACCCCTCGAGGACAGGAGCTTAATGAAAAACTGTTTTTT
TRBJ2-7 TRBD2 - TRBV27 CASSFRPILAGHYEQYF TGTGCCAGCAGTTTTCGTCCAATACTAGCGGGTCACTACGAGCAGTACTTC
TRBJ1-2 - - TRBV5-5 CASSPEGYGYTF TGTGCCAGCAGCCCCGAGGGCTATGGCTACACCTTC
TRBJ1-1 - - TRBV14 CASSPLQGLNTEAFF TGTGCCAGCAGCCCCCTACAGGGCCTAAACACTGAAGCTTTCTTT
TRBJ1-4 TRBD1 - TRBV28 CASSPSGGGNNEKLFF TGTGCCAGCAGTCCGTCAGGGGGAGGGAATAATGAAAAACTGTTTTTT
TRBJ1-1 - - TRBV7-8 CASSLVSPSQAFF TGTGCCAGCAGCTTAGTTTCCCCTTCGCAAGCTTTCTTT
TRBJ2-7 - - TRBV27 CASSLNRDSYEQYF TGTGCCAGCAGTTTAAACAGGGACTCCTACGAGCAGTACTTC
TRBJ2-2 - - TRBV25-1 CASSESRGAGELFF TGTGCCAGCAGTGAATCGCGGGGCGCCGGGGAGCTGTTTTTT
TRBJ2-7 TRBD2 - TRBV27 CASTANAGTSGSKFPYEQYF TGTGCCAGCACCGCTAACGCCGGGACTAGCGGGAGTAAATTCCCTTACGAGCAGTACTTC
TRBJ2-4 - - TRBV18 CASSPTTRGLDIQYF TGTGCCAGCTCACCGACGACAAGAGGTTTGGACATTCAGTACTTC
TRBJ2-1 - once TRBV4-2 CASSQDPDAGSYNEQFF TGTGCCAGCAGCCAGGATCCAGACGCGGGATCCTACAATGAGCAGTTCTTC
TRBJ1-2 TRBD1 once TRBV10-3 CAISEGLGTGGAGYGYTF TGTGCCATCAGTGAGGGGCTGGGGACAGGGGGCGCCGGGTATGGCTACACCTTC
TRBJ1-2 - - TRBV7-9 CASSLGTGTPGWGYTF TGTGCCAGCAGCTTAGGAACCGGGACGCCGGGGTGGGGCTACACCTTC
TRBJ2-7 TRBD2 - TRBV11-1 CASSSLAGAPYEQYF TGTGCCAGCAGCTCACTAGCGGGGGCCCCCTACGAGCAGTACTTC
TRBJ1-1 - - TRBV4-1 CASSQDRQAEAFF TGCGCCAGCAGCCAAGATCGACAGGCTGAAGCTTTCTTT
TRBJ2-7 - few TRBV18 CASSPPGLTYEQYF TGTGCCAGCTCACCACCGGGACTTACATACGAGCAGTACTTC
TRBJ2-7 - - TRBV7-2 CASSLVRGTGYEQYF TGTGCCAGCAGCTTAGTAAGGGGGACGGGCTACGAGCAGTACTTC
TRBJ2-5 - - TRBV24-1 CATSYGNQETQYF TGTGCCACCAGTTACGGGAATCAAGAGACCCAGTACTTC
TRBJ2-7 - few TRBV5-6 CASSLAAGVNEQYF TGTGCCAGCAGCTTGGCCGCTGGGGTTAACGAGCAGTACTTC
TRBJ1-1 - - TRBV7-9 CASSLNRVDEAFF TGTGCCAGCAGCTTGAACAGGGTCGATGAAGCTTTCTTT
TRBJ2-5 TRBD1 - TRBV29-1 CSVSGQGKETQYF TGCAGCGTTTCTGGACAGGGGAAAGAGACCCAGTACTTC
TRBJ1-2 - - TRBV6-5 CASSYSRGNGYTF TGTGCCAGCAGTTACTCCCGGGGTAATGGCTACACCTTC
TRBJ1-5 - once TRBV7-9 CASSLGGWGLGQPQHF TGTGCCAGCAGCTTAGGTGGGTGGGGCTTAGGTCAGCCCCAGCATTTT
TRBJ2-5 TRBD2 - TRBV10-2 CASSLAGDQETQYF TGCGCCAGCTCTTTAGCGGGGGACCAAGAGACCCAGTACTTC